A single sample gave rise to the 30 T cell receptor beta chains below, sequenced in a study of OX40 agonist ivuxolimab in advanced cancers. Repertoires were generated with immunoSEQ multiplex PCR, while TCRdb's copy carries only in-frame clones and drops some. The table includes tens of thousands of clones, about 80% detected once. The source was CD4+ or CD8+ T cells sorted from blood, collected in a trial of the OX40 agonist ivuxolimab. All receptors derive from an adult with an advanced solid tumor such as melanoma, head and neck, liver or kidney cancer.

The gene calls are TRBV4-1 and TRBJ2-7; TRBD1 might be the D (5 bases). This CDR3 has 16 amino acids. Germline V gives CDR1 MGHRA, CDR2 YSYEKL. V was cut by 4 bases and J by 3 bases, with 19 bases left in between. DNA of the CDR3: TGCGCCAGCAGCCTATCGACAGCCGCACAGAACTACGAGCAGTACTTC. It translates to CASSLSTAAQNYEQYF.

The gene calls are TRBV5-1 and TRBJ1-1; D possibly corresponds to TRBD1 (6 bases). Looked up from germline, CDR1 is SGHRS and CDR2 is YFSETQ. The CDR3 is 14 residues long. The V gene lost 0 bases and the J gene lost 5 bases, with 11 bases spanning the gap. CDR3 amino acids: CASSLEGGGTEAFF. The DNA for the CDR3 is TGCGCCAGCAGCTTGGAAGGGGGTGGTACTGAAGCTTTCTTT.

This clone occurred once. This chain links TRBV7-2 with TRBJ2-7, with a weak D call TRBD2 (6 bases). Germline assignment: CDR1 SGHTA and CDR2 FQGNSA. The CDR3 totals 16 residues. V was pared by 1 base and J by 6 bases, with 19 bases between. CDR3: CASSLGAGGVPCEQYF. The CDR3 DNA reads TGTGCCAGCAGCTTAGGAGCGGGCGGGGTGCCCTGCGAGCAGTACTTC.

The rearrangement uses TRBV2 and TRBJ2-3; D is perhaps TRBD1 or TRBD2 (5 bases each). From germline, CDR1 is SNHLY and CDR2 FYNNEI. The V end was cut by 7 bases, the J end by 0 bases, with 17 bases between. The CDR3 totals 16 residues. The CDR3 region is CASNRKSGISTDTQYF. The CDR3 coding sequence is TGTGCCAGCAACAGGAAATCGGGGATTAGCACAGATACGCAGTATTTT.

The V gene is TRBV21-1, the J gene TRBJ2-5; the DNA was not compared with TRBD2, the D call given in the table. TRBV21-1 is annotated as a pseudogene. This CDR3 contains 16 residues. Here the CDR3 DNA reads TGTGCCAGCAGTGGGGGGGTTAACACAACCAAAGAGACCCAGTACTTC. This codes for CASSGGVNTTKETQYF.

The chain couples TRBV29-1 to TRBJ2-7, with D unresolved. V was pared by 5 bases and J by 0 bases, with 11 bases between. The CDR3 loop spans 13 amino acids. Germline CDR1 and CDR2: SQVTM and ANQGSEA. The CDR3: CSVIRRSSYEQYF. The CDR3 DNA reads TGCAGCGTTATTCGTCGAAGCTCCTACGAGCAGTACTTC.

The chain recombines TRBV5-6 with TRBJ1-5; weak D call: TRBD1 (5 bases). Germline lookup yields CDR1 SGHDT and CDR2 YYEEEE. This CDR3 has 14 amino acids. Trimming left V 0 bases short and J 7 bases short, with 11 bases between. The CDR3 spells CASSLGQGSQPQHF. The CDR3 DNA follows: TGTGCCAGCAGCTTGGGGCAGGGTAGCCAGCCCCAGCATTTT. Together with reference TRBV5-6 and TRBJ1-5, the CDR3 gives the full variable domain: DAGVTQSPTHLIKTRGQQVTLRCSPKSGHDTVSWYQQALGQGPQFIFQYYEEEERQRGNFPDRFSGHQFPNYSSELNVNALLLGDSALYLCASSLGQGSQPQHFGDGTRLSIL.

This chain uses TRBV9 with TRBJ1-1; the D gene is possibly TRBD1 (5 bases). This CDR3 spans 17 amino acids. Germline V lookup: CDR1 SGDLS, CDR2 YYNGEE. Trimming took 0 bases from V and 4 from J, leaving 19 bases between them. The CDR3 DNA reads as TGTGCCAGCAGCGTAGGGATAACAGACAGTGGTATCACTGAAGCTTTCTTT. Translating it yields CASSVGITDSGITEAFF.

The DNA of the CDR3 is TGTGCCAGCACCGATTGGCCCTTAGCGGGACACGAGCAGTACTTC. Translation gives CASTDWPLAGHEQYF. The gene calls are TRBV6-1 and TRBJ2-7, with 8 nucleotides matching TRBD2. The CDR3 loop spans 15 amino acids. The J segment lost 5 bases and the V segment lost 7 bases, leaving 13 bases of the junction unmatched. The V gene's germline CDR1 is MNHNS and CDR2 SASEGT.

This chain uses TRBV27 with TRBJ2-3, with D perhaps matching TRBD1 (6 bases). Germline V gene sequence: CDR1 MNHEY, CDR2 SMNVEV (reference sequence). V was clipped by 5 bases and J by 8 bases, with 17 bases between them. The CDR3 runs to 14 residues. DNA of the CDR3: TGTGCCAGCAGTCCTGCGGACAGCGGCCGTACGCAGTATTTT. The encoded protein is CASSPADSGRTQYF.

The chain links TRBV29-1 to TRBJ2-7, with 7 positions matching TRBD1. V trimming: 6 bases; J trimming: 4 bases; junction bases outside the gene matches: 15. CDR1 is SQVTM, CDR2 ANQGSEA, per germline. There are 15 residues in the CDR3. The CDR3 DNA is TGCAGCGTGCGCCGGTGGGACAGAGGGTTATACGAGCAGTACTTC. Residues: CSVRRWDRGLYEQYF.

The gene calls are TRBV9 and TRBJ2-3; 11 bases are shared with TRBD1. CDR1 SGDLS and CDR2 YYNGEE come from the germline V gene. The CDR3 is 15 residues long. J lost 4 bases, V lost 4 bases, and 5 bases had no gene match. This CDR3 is CASSPQGQGADTQYF. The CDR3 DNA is TGTGCCAGCAGCCCCCAGGGACAGGGGGCAGATACGCAGTATTTT.

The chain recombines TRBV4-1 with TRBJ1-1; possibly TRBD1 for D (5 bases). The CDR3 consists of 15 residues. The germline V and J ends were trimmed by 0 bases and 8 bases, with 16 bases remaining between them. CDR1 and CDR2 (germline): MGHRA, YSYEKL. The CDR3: CASSQERGRGQEAFF. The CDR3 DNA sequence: TGCGCCAGCAGCCAAGAGCGGGGCCGAGGCCAGGAAGCTTTCTTT.

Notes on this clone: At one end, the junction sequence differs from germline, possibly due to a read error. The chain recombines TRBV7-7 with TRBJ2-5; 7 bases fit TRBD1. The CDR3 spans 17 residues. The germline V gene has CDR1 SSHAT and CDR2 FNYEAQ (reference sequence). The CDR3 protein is CASSLVLRQGVKETQYF. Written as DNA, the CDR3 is TGTGCTAGCAGCTTAGTCCTTCGCCAGGGGGTGAAAGAGACCCAGTACTTC.

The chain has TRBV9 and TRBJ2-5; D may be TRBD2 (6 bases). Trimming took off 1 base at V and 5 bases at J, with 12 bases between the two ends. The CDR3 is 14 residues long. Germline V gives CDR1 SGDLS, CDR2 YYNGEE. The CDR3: CASSVWEDRETQYF. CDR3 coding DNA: TGTGCCAGCAGCGTATGGGAGGATCGGGAGACCCAGTACTTC.

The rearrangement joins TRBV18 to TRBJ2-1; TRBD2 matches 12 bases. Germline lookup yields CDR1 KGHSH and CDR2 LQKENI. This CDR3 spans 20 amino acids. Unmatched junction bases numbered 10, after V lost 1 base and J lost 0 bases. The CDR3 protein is CASSPRPSGRAVSSYNEQFF. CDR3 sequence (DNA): TGTGCCAGCTCACCACGTCCTAGCGGGAGGGCCGTGAGCTCCTACAATGAGCAGTTCTTC.

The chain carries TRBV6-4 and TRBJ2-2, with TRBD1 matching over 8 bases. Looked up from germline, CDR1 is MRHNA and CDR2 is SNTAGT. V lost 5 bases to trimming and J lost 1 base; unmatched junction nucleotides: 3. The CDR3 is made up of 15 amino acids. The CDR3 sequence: CASSPGTGNTGELFF. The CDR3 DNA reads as TGTGCCAGCAGTCCCGGGACAGGGAACACCGGGGAGCTGTTTTTT.

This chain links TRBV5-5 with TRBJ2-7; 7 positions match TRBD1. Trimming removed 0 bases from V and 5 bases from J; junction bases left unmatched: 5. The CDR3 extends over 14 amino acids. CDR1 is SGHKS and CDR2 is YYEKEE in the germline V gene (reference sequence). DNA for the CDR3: TGTGCCAGCAGCTTGGGGGCAGGGGGACACGAGCAGTACTTC. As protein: CASSLGAGGHEQYF.

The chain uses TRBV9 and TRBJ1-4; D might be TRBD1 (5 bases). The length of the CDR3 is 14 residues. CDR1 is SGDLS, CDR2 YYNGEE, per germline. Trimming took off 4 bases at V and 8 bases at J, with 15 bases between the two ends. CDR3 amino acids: CASSQMGRLEKLFF. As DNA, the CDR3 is TGTGCCAGCAGCCAGATGGGACGCCTAGAAAAACTGTTTTTT.

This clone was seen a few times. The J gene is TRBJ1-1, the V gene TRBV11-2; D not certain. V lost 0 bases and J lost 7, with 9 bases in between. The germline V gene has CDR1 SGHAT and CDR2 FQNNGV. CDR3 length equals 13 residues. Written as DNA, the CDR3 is TGTGCCAGCAGCTTAGAAGGCCGGGATGAAGCTTTCTTT. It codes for CASSLEGRDEAFF.

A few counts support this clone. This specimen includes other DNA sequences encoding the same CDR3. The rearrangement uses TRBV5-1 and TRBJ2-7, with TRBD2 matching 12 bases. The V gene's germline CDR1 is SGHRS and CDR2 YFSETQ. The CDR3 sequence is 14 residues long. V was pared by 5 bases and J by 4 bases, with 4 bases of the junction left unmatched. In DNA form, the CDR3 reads TGCGCCAGCAGTCCTGGACTAGCGGGATACGAGCAGTACTTC. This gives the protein CASSPGLAGYEQYF.

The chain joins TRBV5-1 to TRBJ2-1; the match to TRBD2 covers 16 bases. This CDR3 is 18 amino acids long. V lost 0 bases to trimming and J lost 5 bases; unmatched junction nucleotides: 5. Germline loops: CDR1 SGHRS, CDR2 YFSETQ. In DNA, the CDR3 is TGCGCCAGCAGCTTGGGGGGACTAGCGGGAGGGCGGAACAATGAGCAGTTCTTC. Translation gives CASSLGGLAGGRNNEQFF.

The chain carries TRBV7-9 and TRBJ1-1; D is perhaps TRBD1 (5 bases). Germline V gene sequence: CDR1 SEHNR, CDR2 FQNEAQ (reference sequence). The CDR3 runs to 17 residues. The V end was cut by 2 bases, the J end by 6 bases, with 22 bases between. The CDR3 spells CASSLTGPGFGWPEAFF. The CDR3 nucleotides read TGTGCCAGCAGCTTAACGGGACCTGGCTTTGGCTGGCCTGAAGCTTTCTTT.

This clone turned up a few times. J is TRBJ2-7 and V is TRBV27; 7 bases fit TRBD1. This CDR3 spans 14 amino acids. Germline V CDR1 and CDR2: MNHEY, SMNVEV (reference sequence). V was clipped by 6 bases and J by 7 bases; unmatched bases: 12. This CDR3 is CASSKDGTVGEQYF. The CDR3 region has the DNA TGTGCCAGCAGCAAAGACGGGACAGTGGGAGAGCAGTACTTC.

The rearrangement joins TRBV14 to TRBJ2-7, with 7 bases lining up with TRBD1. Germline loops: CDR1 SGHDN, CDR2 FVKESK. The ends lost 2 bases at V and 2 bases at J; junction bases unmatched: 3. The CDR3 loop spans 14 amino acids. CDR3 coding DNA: TGTGCCAGCAGCCAACGGGACAGTGCCTACGAGCAGTACTTC. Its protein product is CASSQRDSAYEQYF.

CDR3: CASSPPGQGHSNQPQHF. CDR3 sequence (DNA): TGTGCCAGCTCACCACCCGGACAGGGTCATAGCAATCAGCCCCAGCATTTT. The chain couples TRBV18 to TRBJ1-5; 8 bases fit TRBD1. V trimming: 0 bases; J trimming: 0 bases; junction bases outside the gene matches: 4. The CDR3 has 17 amino acids. Germline values: CDR1 KGHSH, CDR2 LQKENI.

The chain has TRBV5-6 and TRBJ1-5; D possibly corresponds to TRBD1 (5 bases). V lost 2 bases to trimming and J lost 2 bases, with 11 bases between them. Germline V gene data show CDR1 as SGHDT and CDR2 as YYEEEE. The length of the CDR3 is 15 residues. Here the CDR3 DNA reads TGTGCCAGCAGCTTCCAGTGGGGGGGCAATCAGCCCCAGCATTTT. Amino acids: CASSFQWGGNQPQHF.

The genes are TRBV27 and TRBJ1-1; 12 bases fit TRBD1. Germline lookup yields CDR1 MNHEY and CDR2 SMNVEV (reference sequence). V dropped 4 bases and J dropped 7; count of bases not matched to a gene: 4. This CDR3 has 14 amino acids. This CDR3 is CASSWGTGGFEAFF. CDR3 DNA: TGTGCCAGCAGTTGGGGGACAGGGGGCTTTGAAGCTTTCTTT.

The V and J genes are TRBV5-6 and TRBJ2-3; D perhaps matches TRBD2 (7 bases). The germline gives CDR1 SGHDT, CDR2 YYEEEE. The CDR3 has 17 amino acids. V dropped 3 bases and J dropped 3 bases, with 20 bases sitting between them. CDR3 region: CASSWWAIQGGTDTQYF. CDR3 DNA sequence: TGTGCCAGCAGCTGGTGGGCCATACAGGGAGGGACAGATACGCAGTATTTT.

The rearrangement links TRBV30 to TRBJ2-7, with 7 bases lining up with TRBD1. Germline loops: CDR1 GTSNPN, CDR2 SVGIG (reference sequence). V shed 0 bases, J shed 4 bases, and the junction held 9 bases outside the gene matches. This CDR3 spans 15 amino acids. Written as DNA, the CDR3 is TGTGCCTGGAGTGTAAAGACAGGGAGAGCTTACGAGCAGTACTTC. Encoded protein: CAWSVKTGRAYEQYF.